The 23 T cell receptor beta chains below were found in one sample sequenced in a study of T cell changes during pregnancy in multiple sclerosis. Generated by immunoSEQ multiplex PCR, the TCRdb table keeps only in-frame clones and is missing some. Altogether 76,000 or so clones are present, about 94% being singletons, with the ten largest covering less than 0.85%. Here the sequenced sample was peripheral blood, taken in the second trimester of pregnancy. The source is a female donor in good health, enrolled as a control in a pregnancy study.

The chain carries TRBV29-1 and TRBJ1-2; 8 positions agree with TRBD1. The trim removed 6 bases at V and 0 bases at J, leaving 9 bases unmatched. Germline V gives CDR1 SQVTM, CDR2 ANQGSEA. CDR3 length equals 15 residues. This chain's CDR3 is CSVWPGQEPNYGYTF. DNA of the CDR3: TGCAGCGTGTGGCCGGGACAGGAGCCTAACTATGGCTACACCTTC.

V gene TRBV18 combines with J gene TRBJ2-7; tentative D call: TRBD2 (6 bases). Germline V gene lookup returns CDR1 KGHSH and CDR2 LQKENI. V gave up 3 bases and J gave up 7 bases, with 16 bases separating them. There are 14 residues in the CDR3. CDR3 nucleotides: TGTGCCAGCTCACCGTCCGGGGGTGTTAGGGAGCAGTACTTC. It translates to CASSPSGGVREQYF.

V and J are TRBV14 and TRBJ1-2, with D unclear. There are 13 residues in the CDR3. Trimming took off 0 bases at V and 3 bases at J, with 5 bases between the two ends. Per the germline V gene, CDR1 is SGHDN and CDR2 is FVKESK. CDR3 loop: CASSQESHYGYTF. As DNA, the CDR3 is TGTGCCAGCAGCCAAGAATCTCACTATGGCTACACCTTC.

The chain employs TRBV7-9 and TRBJ1-3; D is possibly TRBD1 (6 bases). The V end lost 5 bases, the J end lost 7 bases, and 18 bases lay between the germline ends. The CDR3 contains 15 residues. The germline CDR1 and CDR2 sequences are SEHNR and FQNEAQ (reference sequence). CDR3 nucleotides: TGTGCCAGCAGCATAACGACAGGTGCTCGGAACACCATATATTTT. This translates into CASSITTGARNTIYF.

V is TRBV13 and J is TRBJ2-5; no definite D call. Looked up from germline, CDR1 is PRHDT and CDR2 is FYEKMQ (reference sequence). The CDR3 sequence is 15 residues long. V was trimmed by 0 bases and J by 3 bases, leaving 11 bases between them. For the CDR3, the DNA is TGTGCCAGCAGCTTAGGCCTTGAGGTAGAAGAGACCCAGTACTTC. Protein product: CASSLGLEVEETQYF.

The rearrangement joins TRBV19 to TRBJ2-5; 11 nucleotides align to TRBD2. The CDR3 sequence is 15 residues long. Germline assignment: CDR1 LNHDA and CDR2 SQIVND (reference sequence). With 4 bases clipped from V and 0 bases from J, the junction kept 1 base outside the gene matches. The CDR3 is CASSKLAGDQETQYF. The CDR3 DNA is TGTGCCAGTAGTAAACTAGCGGGGGACCAAGAGACCCAGTACTTC.

This clone was found once. J is TRBJ1-5 and V is TRBV18, with 7 nucleotides matching TRBD1. V was clipped by 3 bases and J by 3 bases; unmatched bases: 5. CDR3 length equals 15 residues. The germline gives CDR1 KGHSH, CDR2 LQKENI. The CDR3: CASSPTGTVNQPQHF. CDR3 nucleotide sequence: TGTGCCAGCTCACCTACCGGGACAGTCAATCAGCCCCAGCATTTT.

This CDR3 is CASSLGVYGGPSGEQFF. The CDR3 nucleotides read TGTGCCAGCAGCTTAGGGGTCTATGGGGGGCCTAGCGGTGAGCAGTTCTTC. V usage is TRBV11-3 and J usage is TRBJ2-1, with D perhaps matching TRBD2 (7 bases). V was trimmed by 1 base and J by 9 bases, leaving 22 bases between them. Germline lookup yields CDR1 SGHNT and CDR2 YENEEA. This CDR3 region has 17 residues.

The rearrangement links TRBV10-3 to TRBJ2-1; the D gene is possibly TRBD1 (6 bases). CDR3 size: 14 residues. V lost 3 bases and J lost 4, with 10 bases in between. CDR1 is ENHRY and CDR2 is SYGVKD in the germline V gene. CDR3 nucleotides: TGTGCCATCAGTGATAGCACAGGGTACAATGAGCAGTTCTTC. Translation gives CAISDSTGYNEQFF.

This chain links TRBV2 with TRBJ1-1; the D gene is possibly TRBD1 (5 bases). V was trimmed by 7 bases and J by 5 bases, leaving 17 bases between them. The germline gives CDR1 SNHLY, CDR2 FYNNEI. This CDR3 has 14 amino acids. The CDR3 nucleotides are TGTGCCAGCAACCAGGGTGGGGTGGCGACTGAAGCTTTCTTT. Amino acids: CASNQGGVATEAFF.

The rearrangement uses TRBV5-1 and TRBJ1-6; D is unclear. The V end lost 4 bases, the J end lost 0 bases, and 14 bases lay between the germline ends. The CDR3 runs 17 residues. Germline-derived CDR1 and CDR2 are SGHRS and YFSETQ. The DNA of the CDR3 is TGCGCCAGCAGCGGGTTCTCATGGAGCTCCTATAATTCACCCCTCCACTTT. This encodes CASSGFSWSSYNSPLHF.

J is TRBJ2-5 and V is TRBV7-3; weak D call: TRBD2 (7 bases). Trimming pared 1 base from V and 5 bases from J, leaving 20 bases between. CDR1 is SGHTA, CDR2 FQGTGA, per germline. The CDR3 has 17 amino acids. CDR3 bases: TGTGCCAGCAGCTTAAGGGGGGGCGGGTCCAAGAGGGAGACCCAGTACTTC. It translates to CASSLRGGGSKRETQYF.

The chain employs TRBV29-1 and TRBJ2-7; maybe TRBD1 (6 bases). The CDR3 covers 15 residues. Germline-derived CDR1 and CDR2 are SQVTM and ANQGSEA. Trimming shortened V by 4 bases and J by 4 bases, and 20 bases separated the two germline ends. The CDR3, as DNA: TGCAGCGTTGTAGAAAACAGGGCGAGAGATTACGAGCAGTACTTC. This encodes CSVVENRARDYEQYF.

This chain joins TRBV7-2 and TRBJ1-2, with no clear D. Trimming pared 1 base from V and 8 bases from J, leaving 11 bases between. Germline V CDR1 and CDR2: SGHTA, FQGNSA. The CDR3 sequence is 13 residues long. The CDR3 nucleotides read TGTGCCAGCAGCTTAGGTCAGGATCGGGGCTACACCTTC. Translated, it gives CASSLGQDRGYTF.

The rearrangement uses TRBV27 and TRBJ1-1; TRBD1 matches at 8 bases. With V trimmed by 2 bases and J by 3 bases, 2 bases remained unmatched. CDR3 length: 14 amino acids. CDR1 and CDR2 (germline): MNHEY, SMNVEV (reference sequence). As DNA, the CDR3 is TGTGCCAGCAGTTTAACGGACAGGGACACTGAAGCTTTCTTT. Protein: CASSLTDRDTEAFF.

J is TRBJ1-1 and V is TRBV5-1; a weak D match, TRBD1 (5 bases). Germline V gene lookup returns CDR1 SGHRS and CDR2 YFSETQ. The germline V and J ends were trimmed by 1 base and 4 bases, with 8 bases remaining between them. The CDR3 runs 13 residues. CDR3: CASSLRGSTEAFF. In DNA form, the CDR3 reads TGCGCCAGCAGCTTGAGGGGAAGCACTGAAGCTTTCTTT.

Worth noting for this clone: At the DNA level, this CDR3 is encoded by other sequences in the same sample as well. The gene calls are TRBV6-5 and TRBJ1-1; D is perhaps TRBD1 (5 bases). Trimming shortened V by 6 bases and J by 3 bases, and 11 bases separated the two germline ends. This CDR3 has 13 amino acids. The germline V gene encodes CDR1 MNHEY and CDR2 SVGAGI. The DNA of the CDR3 is TGTGCCAGCAGCCGCGGAGGGGACACTGAAGCTTTCTTT. The encoded protein is CASSRGGDTEAFF.

This chain links TRBV14 with TRBJ2-1, with 8 bases fitting TRBD2. The V gene's germline CDR1 is SGHDN and CDR2 FVKESK. There are 16 residues in the CDR3. With V trimmed by 0 bases and J by 3 bases, 4 bases remained unmatched. This chain's CDR3 is CASSQEAGEVYNEQFF. The CDR3 DNA reads TGTGCCAGCAGCCAAGAAGCGGGGGAGGTCTACAATGAGCAGTTCTTC.

V usage is TRBV19 and J usage is TRBJ1-3; D not certain. Per germline, CDR1 LNHDA and CDR2 SQIVND (reference sequence). V was pared by 9 bases and J by 8 bases, with 14 bases between. CDR3 length equals 12 residues. The CDR3 region is CASQWEGHTIYF. The CDR3 nucleotides read TGTGCCAGCCAATGGGAGGGCCACACCATATATTTT.

The chain joins TRBV7-9 to TRBJ2-3; 9 bases are a match to TRBD2. This CDR3 has 16 residues. J was trimmed by 2 bases and V by 2 bases; bases with no gene match: 5. Germline CDR1 reads SEHNR; CDR2 reads FQNEAQ (reference sequence). CDR3 residues: CASSLWAGGSTDTQYF. The CDR3 region has the DNA TGTGCCAGCAGCTTATGGGCGGGGGGGTCCACAGATACGCAGTATTTT.

The V gene is TRBV4-1, the J gene TRBJ2-5; TRBD1 agrees at 7 bases. The V gene end was trimmed by 5 bases and the J gene end by 4 bases; junction bases not matched to a gene: 10. The length of the CDR3 is 15 residues. The germline V gene has CDR1 MGHRA and CDR2 YSYEKL. This chain's CDR3 is CASSASQGVGETQYF. In nucleotides, the CDR3 is TGCGCCAGCAGCGCCAGTCAGGGGGTCGGAGAGACCCAGTACTTC.

This chain links TRBV7-7 with TRBJ2-7, with TRBD2 identical over 7 bases. Germline lookup yields CDR1 SSHAT and CDR2 FNYEAQ (reference sequence). The CDR3 sequence is 15 residues long. V shed 1 base and J 3 bases; nucleotides not matched to a gene: 6. As DNA, the CDR3 is TGTGCCAGCAGCTTAGGACCGTCGGGGGGCTACGAGCAGTACTTC. Translating it yields CASSLGPSGGYEQYF.

This rearrangement joins TRBV7-2 to TRBJ2-4, with 7 positions matching TRBD1. V gave up 6 bases and J gave up 5 bases; unmatched junction bases: 7. CDR1 and CDR2 from the germline V gene are SGHTA and FQGNSA. CDR3 length equals 14 residues. The CDR3, as DNA: TGTGCCAGCAGATCTGGGACAGCAGAAAACATTCAGTACTTC. Translating gives CASRSGTAENIQYF.